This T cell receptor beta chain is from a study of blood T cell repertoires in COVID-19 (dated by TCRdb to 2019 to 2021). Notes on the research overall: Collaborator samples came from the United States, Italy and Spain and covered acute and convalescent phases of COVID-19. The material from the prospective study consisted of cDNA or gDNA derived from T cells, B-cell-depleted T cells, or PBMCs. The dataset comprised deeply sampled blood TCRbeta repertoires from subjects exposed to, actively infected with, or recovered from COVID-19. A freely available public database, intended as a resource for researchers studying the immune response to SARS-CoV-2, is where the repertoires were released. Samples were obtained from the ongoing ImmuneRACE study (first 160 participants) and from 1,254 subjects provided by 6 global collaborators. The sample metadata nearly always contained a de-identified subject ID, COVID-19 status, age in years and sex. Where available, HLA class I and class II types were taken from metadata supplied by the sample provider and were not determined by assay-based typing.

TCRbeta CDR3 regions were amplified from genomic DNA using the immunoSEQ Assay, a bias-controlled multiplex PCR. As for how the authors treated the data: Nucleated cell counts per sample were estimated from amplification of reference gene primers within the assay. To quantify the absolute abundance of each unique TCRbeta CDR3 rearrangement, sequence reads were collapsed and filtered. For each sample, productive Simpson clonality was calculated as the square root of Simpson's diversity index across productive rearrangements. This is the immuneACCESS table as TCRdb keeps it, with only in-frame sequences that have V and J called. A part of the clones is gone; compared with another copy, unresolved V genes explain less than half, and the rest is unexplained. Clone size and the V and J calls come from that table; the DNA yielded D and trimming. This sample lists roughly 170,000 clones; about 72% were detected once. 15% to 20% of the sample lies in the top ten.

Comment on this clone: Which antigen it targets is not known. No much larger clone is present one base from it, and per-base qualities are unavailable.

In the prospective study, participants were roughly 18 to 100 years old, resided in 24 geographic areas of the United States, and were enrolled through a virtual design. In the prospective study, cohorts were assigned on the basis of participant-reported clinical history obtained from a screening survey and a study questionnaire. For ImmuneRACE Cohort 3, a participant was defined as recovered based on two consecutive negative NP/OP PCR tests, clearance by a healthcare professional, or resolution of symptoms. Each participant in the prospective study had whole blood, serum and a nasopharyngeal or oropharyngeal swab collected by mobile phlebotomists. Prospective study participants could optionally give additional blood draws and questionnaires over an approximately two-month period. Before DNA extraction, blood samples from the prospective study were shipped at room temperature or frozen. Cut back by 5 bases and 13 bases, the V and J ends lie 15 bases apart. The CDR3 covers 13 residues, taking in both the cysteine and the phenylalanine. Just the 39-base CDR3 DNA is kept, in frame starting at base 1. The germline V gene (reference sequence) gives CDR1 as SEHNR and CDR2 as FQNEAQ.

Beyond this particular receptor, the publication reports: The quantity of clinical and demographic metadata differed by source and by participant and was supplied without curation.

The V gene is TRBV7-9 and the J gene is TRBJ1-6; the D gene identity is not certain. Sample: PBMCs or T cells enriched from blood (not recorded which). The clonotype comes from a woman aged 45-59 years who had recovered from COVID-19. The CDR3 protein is CASSQSTGEPLHF. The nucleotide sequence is TGTGCCAGCAGCCAGTCTACCGGGGAGCCCCTCCACTTT.